Following are 26 T cell receptor beta chains from one sample sequenced in a study of OX40 agonist ivuxolimab in advanced cancers. This table comes from immunoSEQ multiplex PCR, and its TCRdb copy is limited to in-frame clones, with some not included. Here the sample spans some 64,000 clones, about nine tenths being singletons. Sequenced material: CD4+ or CD8+ T cells sorted from blood, taken in a trial of the OX40 agonist ivuxolimab. The receptors were gathered from an adult with an advanced solid tumor such as melanoma, head and neck, liver or kidney cancer.

This clone is a singleton in its sample. V gene TRBV30 combines with J gene TRBJ2-3; D possibly corresponds to TRBD1 (5 bases). This CDR3 is 14 amino acids long. Germline CDR1 reads GTSNPN; CDR2 reads SVGIG (reference sequence). With 6 bases removed from V and 6 bases from J, the gap between germline ends came to 19 bases. DNA of the CDR3: TGTGCCTGCCAGGGCCTCCCCAACGGGGATACGCAGTATTTT. Translating gives CACQGLPNGDTQYF.

V gene TRBV5-6 combines with J gene TRBJ1-4; the D gene is possibly TRBD1 (5 bases). The length of the CDR3 is 13 residues. Germline loops: CDR1 SGHDT, CDR2 YYEEEE. V shed 4 bases and J shed 6 bases, with 10 bases lying between them. DNA for the CDR3: TGTGCCAGCAGCGCCGCGGGGGATGAAAAACTGTTTTTT. The encoded protein is CASSAAGDEKLFF.

The chain uses TRBV11-3 and TRBJ2-2, with TRBD2 as a possible D gene (5 bases). Germline V gives CDR1 SGHNT, CDR2 YENEEA. The CDR3 is 15 residues long. V gave up 5 bases and J gave up 0 bases, with 10 bases separating them. CDR3: CASSQARANTGELFF. The CDR3 region has the DNA TGTGCCAGCAGCCAAGCGCGGGCGAACACCGGGGAGCTGTTTTTT.

This sequence joins TRBV9 and TRBJ2-7; TRBD2 matches at 7 bases. Germline V gene data show CDR1 as SGDLS and CDR2 as YYNGEE. V gave up 4 bases and J gave up 3 bases; unmatched junction bases: 4. The length of the CDR3 is 13 residues. This CDR3 is CASSPRGSYEQYF. The CDR3 DNA sequence: TGTGCCAGCAGCCCGCGCGGGAGCTACGAGCAGTACTTC.

The chain combines TRBV21-1 with TRBJ2-3; the table assigns TRBD2, which was not confirmed against the DNA. TRBV21-1 is a pseudogene locus. CDR3 size: 14 residues. CDR3 coding DNA: TGTGCCAGCACGCCGGTTCCCTGCACAGATACGCAGTATTTT. Its translation: CASTPVPCTDTQYF.

The chain has TRBV11-2 and TRBJ2-3; D gene ambiguous. This CDR3 is 15 amino acids long. V was clipped by 3 bases and J by 5 bases, with 15 bases between them. From germline, CDR1 is SGHAT and CDR2 FQNNGV. This CDR3 is CASSFGKDVVDTQYF. In DNA form, the CDR3 reads TGTGCCAGCAGCTTTGGCAAGGACGTAGTAGATACGCAGTATTTT. Together with reference TRBV11-2 and TRBJ2-3, the CDR3 gives the full variable domain: EAGVAQSPRYKIIEKRQSVAFWCNPISGHATLYWYQQILGQGPKLLIQFQNNGVVDDSQLPKDRFSAERLKGVDSTLKIQPAKLEDSAVYLCASSFGKDVVDTQYFGPGTRLTVL.

This clone appeared a single time. V is TRBV5-1 and J is TRBJ2-1; 14 bases align to TRBD2. The CDR3 runs to 15 residues. In germline, CDR1 is SGHRS, CDR2 YFSETQ. The V gene end was trimmed by 4 bases and the J gene end by 7 bases; junction bases not matched to a gene: 4. The DNA of the CDR3 is TGCGCCAGCAGCAAAGGGACTAGCGGGGGTAATGAGCAGTTCTTC. Translated, it gives CASSKGTSGGNEQFF.

The V gene is TRBV6-6, the J gene TRBJ2-7; D is unclear. Per the germline V gene, CDR1 is MNHNY and CDR2 is SVGAGI (reference sequence). The CDR3 consists of 11 residues. Trimming shortened V by 8 bases and J by 4 bases, and 9 bases separated the two germline ends. The CDR3 DNA is TGTGCCAGCGCCTTAAATTACGAGCAGTACTTC. This encodes CASALNYEQYF.

This rearrangement joins TRBV15 to TRBJ2-5; TRBD2 matches 9 bases. From germline, CDR1 is LNHNV and CDR2 YYDKDF (reference sequence). V lost 6 bases, J lost 2 bases, and 4 bases stayed unmatched. CDR3 length: 14 amino acids. The CDR3 DNA sequence: TGTGCCACCAGGACTAGCGGCGGGCAAGAGACCCAGTACTTC. Amino acid sequence: CATRTSGGQETQYF.

This rearrangement joins TRBV28 to TRBJ2-7; D gene unclear. The CDR3 runs 14 residues. Deletions cut 5 bases from V and 1 base from J, with 12 bases between. Germline loops: CDR1 MDHEN, CDR2 SYDVKM. CDR3 residues: CASSTLVGSYEQYF. The CDR3 DNA follows: TGTGCCAGCAGTACCTTGGTGGGGTCCTACGAGCAGTACTTC.

V usage is TRBV10-2 and J usage is TRBJ2-2, with 9 bases lining up with TRBD2. The CDR3 length is 16 residues. The V gene end was trimmed by 11 bases and the J gene end by 0 bases; junction bases not matched to a gene: 10. Germline V gives CDR1 WSHSY, CDR2 SAAADI. The CDR3 DNA follows: TGCGCCGGATTAGCGGGAGAGAACGCGAACACCGGGGAGCTGTTTTTT. Its protein is CAGLAGENANTGELFF.

CDR3 DNA: TGCGCCAGCAGCCACGCCCCGGGACAGCACTACGAGCAGTACTTC. Its translation: CASSHAPGQHYEQYF. The gene calls are TRBV4-1 and TRBJ2-7, with TRBD1 matching over 7 bases. This CDR3 has 15 residues. V shed 3 bases and J 3 bases; nucleotides not matched to a gene: 8. Per germline, CDR1 MGHRA and CDR2 YSYEKL.

The chain uses TRBV14 and TRBJ2-7; D is perhaps TRBD2 (6 bases). This CDR3 has 15 residues. V lost 4 bases to trimming and J lost 2 bases, with 15 bases between them. Germline assignment: CDR1 SGHDN and CDR2 FVKESK. This chain's CDR3 is CASSRFGGEAYEQYF. The CDR3 DNA follows: TGTGCCAGCAGCCGCTTCGGGGGAGAGGCCTACGAGCAGTACTTC. The whole variable domain, remainder taken from reference TRBV14 and TRBJ2-7, is EAGVTQFPSHSVIEKGQTVTLRCDPISGHDNLYWYRRVMGKEIKFLLHFVKESKQDESGMPNNRFLAERTGGTYSTLKVQPAELEDSGVYFCASSRFGGEAYEQYFGPGTRLTVT.

V gene TRBV13 combines with J gene TRBJ2-3; 13 bases are a match to TRBD2. The CDR3 sequence is 19 residues long. Germline assignment: CDR1 PRHDT and CDR2 FYEKMQ (reference sequence). Losses at the gene ends were 2 bases for V and 0 bases for J; bases not matched to a gene: 8. The CDR3 is CASSLNPGLAGSSTDTQYF. The CDR3 nucleotides are TGTGCCAGCAGCTTAAACCCGGGACTAGCGGGATCTAGCACAGATACGCAGTATTTT.

This clone was seen only once. The chain has TRBV19 and TRBJ1-1, with a possible D match to TRBD1 (5 bases). The CDR3 runs 14 residues. V shed 3 bases and J shed 1 base, with 9 bases lying between them. Germline V gene data show CDR1 as LNHDA and CDR2 as SQIVND (reference sequence). CDR3 sequence: CASSIGAWNTEAFF. The CDR3 DNA follows: TGTGCCAGTAGTATTGGGGCCTGGAACACTGAAGCTTTCTTT.

The genes are TRBV29-1 and TRBJ2-7; 9 bases agree with TRBD1. V lost 1 base to trimming and J lost 3 bases; unmatched junction nucleotides: 4. Germline values: CDR1 SQVTM, CDR2 ANQGSEA. The CDR3 runs to 14 residues. The CDR3, as DNA: TGCAGCGTTGAAGGGACAGGGGAAGGCTACGAGCAGTACTTC. Its protein is CSVEGTGEGYEQYF.

The table lists this clone with a few counts. The rearrangement joins TRBV13 to TRBJ2-7; TRBD1 matches 8 bases. CDR1 and CDR2 from the germline V gene are PRHDT and FYEKMQ (reference sequence). This CDR3 region has 13 residues. V was clipped by 4 bases and J by 7 bases; unmatched bases: 6. Here the CDR3 reads CASSSGQGGEQYF. The CDR3 bases are TGTGCCAGCAGCTCCGGACAGGGTGGAGAGCAGTACTTC.

The chain has TRBV25-1 and TRBJ2-2; the D gene is possibly TRBD1 (6 bases). Trimming left V 6 bases short and J 6 bases short, with 8 bases between. This CDR3 spans 12 amino acids. Germline loops: CDR1 MGHDK, CDR2 SYGVNS. In DNA, the CDR3 is TGTGCCAGCAGCCAGGGGTCCGGGGAGCTGTTTTTT. Translating gives CASSQGSGELFF.

The chain combines TRBV19 with TRBJ2-5; TRBD1 or TRBD2 may be the D gene (6 bases each). The V gene lost 4 bases and the J gene lost 5 bases, with 29 bases spanning the gap. The CDR3 is 19 residues long. CDR1 LNHDA and CDR2 SQIVND come from the germline V gene (reference sequence). The CDR3 sequence is CASSNPSRGRKGGGETQYF. CDR3 bases: TGTGCCAGTAGTAACCCTTCCCGGGGCAGAAAGGGGGGCGGGGAGACCCAGTACTTC.

V gene TRBV19 combines with J gene TRBJ1-1; D may be TRBD1 (5 bases). Trimming shortened V by 7 bases and J by 2 bases, and 8 bases separated the two germline ends. This CDR3 is built from 12 residues. Germline V gene lookup returns CDR1 LNHDA and CDR2 SQIVND (reference sequence). The CDR3 DNA is TGTGCCAGTAATCAGGGAAACACTGAAGCTTTCTTT. This gives the protein CASNQGNTEAFF.

This chain uses TRBV19 with TRBJ2-2, with 7 bases matching TRBD1. The germline V gene encodes CDR1 LNHDA and CDR2 SQIVND (reference sequence). This CDR3 spans 16 amino acids. After removal of 4 bases from V and 4 bases from J, the junction contained 9 bases not matched to a gene. CDR3 region: CASSNLLTGVTGELFF. The CDR3 region has the DNA TGTGCCAGTAGTAATCTACTCACAGGGGTCACCGGGGAGCTGTTTTTT.

The chain joins TRBV28 to TRBJ1-5; D is ambiguous. The CDR3 loop spans 14 amino acids. The germline V and J ends were trimmed by 6 bases and 1 base, with 10 bases remaining between them. Germline CDR1 and CDR2: MDHEN and SYDVKM. CDR3 nucleotide sequence: TGTGCCAGCAGGTTGTGGCCAAGCAATCAGCCCCAGCATTTT. Translated: CASRLWPSNQPQHF.

V and J are TRBV30 and TRBJ2-3; maybe TRBD2 (6 bases). The germline V gene has CDR1 GTSNPN and CDR2 SVGIG (reference sequence). The CDR3 contains 14 residues. V was cut by 4 bases and J by 0 bases, with 11 bases left in between. The CDR3 DNA is TGTGCCTGGACCACTGGGACTAGCACAGATACGCAGTATTTT. Translated: CAWTTGTSTDTQYF. The variable domain in full, with the rest retrieved from reference TRBV30 and TRBJ2-3, is SQTIHQWPATLVQPVGSPLSLECTVEGTSNPNLYWYRQAAGRGLQLLFYSVGIGQISSEVPQNLSASRPQDRQFILSSKKLLLSDSGFYLCAWTTGTSTDTQYFGPGTRLTVL.

The sample holds a few counts of this clone. The genes are TRBV27 and TRBJ2-7; 7 nucleotides align to TRBD1. The J segment lost 3 bases and the V segment lost 5 bases, leaving 4 bases of the junction unmatched. The CDR3 runs 13 residues. Germline V gene lookup returns CDR1 MNHEY and CDR2 SMNVEV (reference sequence). Here the CDR3 reads CASSLGQHYEQYF. CDR3 DNA: TGTGCCAGCAGTCTGGGACAGCACTACGAGCAGTACTTC.

The V call is TRBV10-1, the J call TRBJ1-5; the match to TRBD1 covers 7 bases. J gave up 0 bases and V 4 bases, and 6 bases lay outside the gene matches. Germline V CDR1 and CDR2: WNHNN, SYGVQD (reference sequence). CDR3 size: 16 residues. CDR3 bases: TGCGCCAGCAGTGGAGGGGGCCCTAATAGCAATCAGCCCCAGCATTTT. Its protein product is CASSGGGPNSNQPQHF.

The chain joins TRBV25-1 to TRBJ2-7; no firm D call. CDR3 length: 13 residues. CDR1 is MGHDK, CDR2 SYGVNS, per germline. Trimming removed 4 bases from V and 3 bases from J, with 10 bases in between. CDR3 in DNA: TGTGCCAGCAGTGGTCAGATATTCTACGAGCAGTACTTC. It encodes CASSGQIFYEQYF.